These 28 T cell receptor beta chains were all obtained from the same sample, sequenced in a study of blood T cell repertoires in COVID-19. The assay was immunoSEQ multiplex PCR, and TCRdb's table has in-frame clones only and misses some. The sample consists of around 450,000 clones, roughly nine tenths of them appearing once. The sample was PBMCs or T cells enriched from blood (not recorded which). The source of these receptors is a young woman with acute COVID-19.

This clone has a single count. V and J are TRBV6-2 or TRBV6-3 and TRBJ1-3, with unresolved D. This CDR3 has 14 amino acids. V lost 2 bases, J lost 4 bases, and 9 bases lay in between. CDR1 and CDR2 from the germline V gene are MNHEY and SVGEGT. CDR3 in DNA: TGTGCCAGCAGTTACCAGTTTTCCGGAAACACCATATATTTT. Its translation: CASSYQFSGNTIYF.

The chain employs TRBV6-5 and TRBJ2-7; tentative D call: TRBD2 (5 bases). CDR1 and CDR2 (germline): MNHEY, SVGAGI. V gave up 6 bases and J gave up 2 bases, with 14 bases separating them. The CDR3 has 14 amino acids. The CDR3 loop reads CASSFQDFPYEQYF. In nucleotides, the CDR3 is TGTGCCAGCAGCTTCCAGGACTTCCCCTACGAGCAGTACTTC.

The chain recombines TRBV23-1 with TRBJ1-2; D not certain. TRBV23-1 carries the ORF label, with uncertain function. This CDR3 is built from 16 residues. V was pared by 9 bases and J by 0 bases, with 20 bases between. CDR3 sequence reads: CASPTSQPAANYGYTF. DNA for the CDR3: TGCGCCAGTCCCACCTCCCAACCCGCAGCTAACTATGGCTACACCTTC.

The genes are TRBV18 and TRBJ1-3; no clear D gene. The germline V gene encodes CDR1 KGHSH and CDR2 LQKENI. The length of the CDR3 is 14 residues. Trimming shortened V by 1 base and J by 7 bases, and 11 bases separated the two germline ends. The DNA of the CDR3 is TGTGCCAGCTCACCACGGCAGGCAGGCAACACCATATATTTT. Protein sequence: CASSPRQAGNTIYF. Full variable domain (outside the CDR3, taken from reference TRBV18 and TRBJ1-3): NAGVMQNPRHLVRRRGQEARLRCSPMKGHSHVYWYRQLPEEGLKFMVYLQKENIIDESGMPKERFSAEFPKEGPSILRIQQVVRGDSAAYFCASSPRQAGNTIYFGEGSWLTVV.

This sequence joins TRBV9 and TRBJ2-2; TRBD2 matches at 9 bases. The V segment lost 3 bases and the J segment 7 bases; nucleotides outside the gene matches: 7. The CDR3 contains 15 residues. Per the germline V gene, CDR1 is SGDLS and CDR2 is YYNGEE. CDR3 sequence: CASSEGSGSNGELFF. The CDR3 DNA sequence: TGTGCCAGCAGCGAGGGTAGCGGGAGTAACGGGGAGCTGTTTTTT.

The chain has TRBV4-2 and TRBJ1-1; no clear D gene. The CDR3 is 13 amino acids. The ends were cut back, 5 bases at V and 6 bases at J, with 13 bases in the middle. Germline V gives CDR1 LGHNA, CDR2 YNFKEQ. The CDR3: CASSSSTRSEAFF. The CDR3 nucleotides read TGTGCCAGCAGCTCAAGTACGCGGTCTGAAGCTTTCTTT.

As for this clone: Other DNA variants within this sample encode the same CDR3. The rearrangement links TRBV28 to TRBJ1-5, with D possibly TRBD1 on 6 matching bases. The CDR3 is 12 residues long. The V end was cut by 6 bases, the J end by 4 bases, with 7 bases between. CDR1 is MDHEN, CDR2 SYDVKM, per germline. For the CDR3, the DNA is TGTGCCAGCAGGGACAGTAATCAGCCCCAGCATTTT. Translated, it gives CASRDSNQPQHF.

The chain has TRBV2 and TRBJ2-1, with TRBD1 matching 10 bases. Germline lookup yields CDR1 SNHLY and CDR2 FYNNEI. The CDR3 has 14 residues. V lost 6 bases and J lost 5; bases outside the gene matches: 4. DNA for the CDR3: TGTGCCAGCAGAGCCGGGACAGGGGACAATGAGCAGTTCTTC. Its translation is CASRAGTGDNEQFF.

The chain links TRBV19 to TRBJ2-5; weak D call: TRBD1 (6 bases). This CDR3 comprises 13 residues. Germline CDR1 reads LNHDA; CDR2 reads SQIVND (reference sequence). The V gene lost 8 bases and the J gene lost 4 bases, with 14 bases spanning the gap. DNA of the CDR3: TGTGCCAGTTCCCTCCCCAGGGGAGAGACCCAGTACTTC. Amino acid sequence: CASSLPRGETQYF.

This clone turned up a few times. CDR3 loop: CASRQLQETQYF. The CDR3, as DNA: TGTGCCAGCAGGCAACTCCAAGAGACCCAGTACTTC. V gene TRBV2 combines with J gene TRBJ2-5, with D hard to call. The V end was cut by 6 bases, the J end by 1 base, with 6 bases between. CDR3 size: 12 residues. In germline, CDR1 is SNHLY, CDR2 FYNNEI.

This rearrangement joins TRBV6-5 to TRBJ1-2, with D perhaps matching TRBD1 (5 bases). The V end was cut by 2 bases, the J end by 1 base, with 8 bases between. Germline CDR1 MNHEY, CDR2 SVGAGI. The CDR3 has 14 residues. The CDR3 region has the DNA TGTGCCAGCAGTTACCGGGACTTTAACTATGGCTACACCTTC. Protein: CASSYRDFNYGYTF.

The V call is TRBV6-5, the J call TRBJ1-1; 8 bases are shared with TRBD1. The CDR3 is 14 residues long. Germline lookup yields CDR1 MNHEY and CDR2 SVGAGI. Germline trimming cut 7 bases from V and 5 bases from J; bases unmatched to any gene: 9. The chain's CDR3 is CASTLRGLGTEAFF. The DNA of the CDR3 is TGTGCCAGCACCCTCAGGGGGCTTGGAACTGAAGCTTTCTTT.

This chain connects TRBV20-1 to TRBJ2-1, with TRBD1 as a possible D gene (5 bases). The CDR3 runs 11 residues. Germline V gives CDR1 DFQATT, CDR2 SNEGSKA (reference sequence). The CDR3 DNA follows: TGCAGCGCGGACAACTACAATGAGCAGTTCTTC. Amino acid sequence: CSADNYNEQFF.

V and J are TRBV5-1 and TRBJ1-2; a weak D match, TRBD1 (6 bases). The germline V and J ends were trimmed by 4 bases and 6 bases, with 10 bases remaining between them. The CDR3 runs 12 residues. CDR1 and CDR2 from the germline V gene are SGHRS and YFSETQ. This CDR3 is CASSPPGDGYTF. The CDR3 DNA is TGCGCCAGCAGCCCCCCAGGGGATGGCTACACCTTC.

This clone was picked up a small number of times. CDR3 loop: CASSPRRQGTEAFF. In nucleotides, the CDR3 is TGCGCCAGCAGCCCAAGGCGACAGGGCACTGAAGCTTTCTTT. The genes are TRBV5-1 and TRBJ1-1; TRBD1 agrees at 7 bases. The CDR3 is 14 amino acids. CDR1 and CDR2 (germline): SGHRS, YFSETQ. V dropped 4 bases and J dropped 4; count of bases not matched to a gene: 7.

This chain links TRBV14 with TRBJ2-1; the D gene is possibly TRBD1 (6 bases). The V end lost 0 bases, the J end lost 7 bases, and 10 bases lay between the germline ends. This CDR3 has 14 amino acids. CDR1 is SGHDN and CDR2 is FVKESK in the germline V gene. The CDR3 loop reads CASSQEDSPNEQFF. CDR3 DNA: TGTGCCAGCAGCCAAGAGGACAGTCCAAATGAGCAGTTCTTC.

This chain connects TRBV27 to TRBJ1-2; 9 nucleotides align to TRBD1. Germline loops: CDR1 MNHEY, CDR2 SMNVEV (reference sequence). CDR3 size: 14 residues. With 2 bases clipped from V and 6 bases from J, the junction kept 4 bases outside the gene matches. CDR3 amino acids: CASSLAGTGNGYTF. The CDR3 DNA reads TGTGCCAGCAGTTTAGCGGGGACAGGGAATGGCTACACCTTC.

V is TRBV7-2 and J is TRBJ2-7, with 8 bases that match TRBD2. Germline assignment: CDR1 SGHTA and CDR2 FQGNSA. CDR3 length: 16 residues. Trimming at V came to 1 base and at J to 6 bases, leaving 11 bases not matched to a gene. CDR3 in amino acids: CASSLVYARGVVEQYF. Here the CDR3 DNA reads TGTGCCAGCAGCTTAGTGTACGCGCGGGGGGTTGTCGAGCAGTACTTC.

The genes are TRBV7-9 and TRBJ2-5, with unresolved D. CDR3 length: 14 amino acids. V shed 2 bases and J shed 5 bases, with 12 bases lying between them. Germline V gives CDR1 SEHNR, CDR2 FQNEAQ (reference sequence). The CDR3 is CASSLLEAEETQYF. The CDR3, as DNA: TGTGCCAGCAGCTTACTCGAGGCAGAGGAGACCCAGTACTTC.

CDR3: CASSYSNAGGTEAFF. DNA of the CDR3: TGTGCCAGCAGTTACTCGAACGCAGGGGGCACTGAAGCTTTCTTT. The chain carries TRBV6-5 and TRBJ1-1; 7 nucleotides align to TRBD1. Germline trimming cut 0 bases from V and 4 bases from J; bases unmatched to any gene: 5. The germline V gene encodes CDR1 MNHEY and CDR2 SVGAGI. This CDR3 spans 15 amino acids.

The CDR3 region is CASSQQGSSYNEQFF. The CDR3, as DNA: TGTGCCAGCAGTCAACAGGGGTCCTCCTACAATGAGCAGTTCTTC. V gene TRBV7-9 combines with J gene TRBJ2-1; TRBD1 aligns across 7 bases. V lost 6 bases, J lost 0 bases, and 5 bases stayed unmatched. Germline V gene data show CDR1 as SEHNR and CDR2 as FQNEAQ (reference sequence). The CDR3 has 15 amino acids.

This clone was found a few times. The rearrangement uses TRBV9 and TRBJ1-1; 8 bases fit TRBD1. The CDR3 length is 13 residues. Per the germline V gene, CDR1 is SGDLS and CDR2 is YYNGEE. The J segment lost 10 bases and the V segment lost 0 bases, leaving 5 bases of the junction unmatched. CDR3 sequence: CASSVGGTGGAFF. DNA of the CDR3: TGTGCCAGCAGCGTAGGGGGTACAGGGGGAGCTTTCTTT.

This chain joins TRBV7-2 and TRBJ2-7; 9 bases agree with TRBD2. The V gene end was trimmed by 1 base and the J gene end by 3 bases; junction bases not matched to a gene: 4. The CDR3 has 15 amino acids. Germline CDR1 SGHTA, CDR2 FQGNSA. The CDR3 region is CASSLVVAGDYEQYF. The CDR3 DNA follows: TGTGCCAGCAGCTTAGTGGTAGCGGGGGACTACGAGCAGTACTTC.

The chain employs TRBV27 and TRBJ1-6; a possible D gene is TRBD1 (6 bases). CDR3 size: 14 residues. Germline V gene lookup returns CDR1 MNHEY and CDR2 SMNVEV (reference sequence). Deletions cut 3 bases from V and 7 bases from J, with 10 bases between. This chain's CDR3 is CASSFGQLNSPLHF. CDR3 sequence (DNA): TGTGCCAGCAGTTTCGGACAGCTAAATTCACCCCTCCACTTT.

The rearrangement joins TRBV6-1 to TRBJ2-7; no reliable D call. The germline V and J ends were trimmed by 0 bases and 3 bases, with 15 bases remaining between them. Germline CDR1 is MNHNS and CDR2 is SASEGT. The length of the CDR3 is 16 residues. The CDR3 sequence: CASSEARLWRNYEQYF. CDR3 sequence (DNA): TGTGCCAGCAGTGAAGCTCGCCTCTGGCGGAACTACGAGCAGTACTTC.

The chain has TRBV14 and TRBJ1-3; D is unresolved. Germline lookup yields CDR1 SGHDN and CDR2 FVKESK. V was pared by 1 base and J by 9 bases, with 19 bases between. The CDR3 loop spans 16 amino acids. The CDR3 spells CASSQVFPAPGGTIYF. CDR3 coding DNA: TGTGCCAGCAGCCAAGTATTTCCGGCGCCCGGAGGCACCATATATTTT.

The rearrangement uses TRBV4-1 and TRBJ2-2; 8 bases match TRBD2. This CDR3 comprises 16 residues. With 0 bases clipped from V and 5 bases from J, the junction kept 5 bases outside the gene matches. Germline CDR1 and CDR2: MGHRA and YSYEKL. This CDR3 reads CASSQEAAGVTGELFF. CDR3 nucleotide sequence: TGCGCCAGCAGCCAAGAAGCAGCGGGAGTTACCGGGGAGCTGTTTTTT.

V and J are TRBV29-1 and TRBJ1-3; perhaps TRBD1 as D (5 bases). Trimming removed 4 bases from V and 7 bases from J, with 8 bases in between. This CDR3 comprises 11 residues. Germline assignment: CDR1 SQVTM and CDR2 ANQGSEA. DNA of the CDR3: TGCAGCGTTGGGGCAGGGAACACCATATATTTT. Translation gives CSVGAGNTIYF.